A selection of T cell receptor beta chains follows, all from one sample in a study of cytomegalovirus exposure and HLA in healthy donors. The method was immunoSEQ multiplex PCR; TCRdb's version includes in-frame clones alone and lacks a portion of them. The repertoire holds hundreds of thousands of clones, with about 90% as singletons. Sequenced material: PBMCs. The receptors come from a man between 18 and 29 years old in good health and CMV-seropositive. Each CDR3 is given with its conserved first and last residue. A D gene is named only where the DNA matches it firmly. Some rows have no size entry. The others give once, few or many, or a class for an expanded clone.

j_gene | d_gene | abundance | v_gene | CDR3nt | CDR3aa
TRBJ2-3 | TRBD2 | few | TRBV18 | TGTGCCAGCTCACCAATTAGCGGGACGTTAGATACGCAGTATTTT | CASSPISGTLDTQYF
TRBJ2-1 | NA | once | TRBV4-2 | TGTGCCAGCAGCCAAGATCACCGGGAGAGCTCCTACAATGAGCAGTTCTTC | CASSQDHRESSYNEQFF
TRBJ2-1 | NA | NA | TRBV27 | TGTGCCAGCAGCTCCGCACAAGGAGAACTAGGGAATGAGCAGTTCTTC | CASSSAQGELGNEQFF
TRBJ1-3 | NA | NA | TRBV28 | TGTGCCAGCAGTTTATGGTCAGGGGAGGCTGGAAACACCATATATTTT | CASSLWSGEAGNTIYF
TRBJ2-7 | NA | NA | TRBV5-1 | TGCGCCAGCAGCTTGGTGGTGGGCACGTACGAGCAGTACTTC | CASSLVVGTYEQYF
TRBJ2-2 | NA | NA | TRBV9 | TGTGCCAGCAGCGTCCAGGGGAATCAAAACACCGGGGAGCTGTTTTTT | CASSVQGNQNTGELFF
TRBJ2-7 | TRBD1 | once | TRBV19 | TGTGCCAGTAGTCCAGGGACAGGGGGCAGCTACGAGCAGTACTTC | CASSPGTGGSYEQYF
TRBJ2-7 | NA | NA | TRBV19 | TGTGCCAGTAGTATTTCTGGTTTTGCCTACGAGCAGTACTTC | CASSISGFAYEQYF
TRBJ1-5 | NA | NA | TRBV7-2 | TGTGCCAGCAGTAGGGGGACTGGGCAGCCCCAGCATTTT | CASSRGTGQPQHF
TRBJ2-1 | NA | once | TRBV20-1 | TGCAGTGCTAGCCAAGCCAATGAGCAGTTCTTC | CSASQANEQFF
TRBJ1-2 | NA | NA | TRBV19 | TGTGCCAGTAGTATAGCCTCTCGGGGCCGAGATTCCTATGGCTACACCTTC | CASSIASRGRDSYGYTF
TRBJ2-1 | NA | NA | TRBV5-4 | TGTGCCAGCAGCTTGGTGGGCGAGCACAATGAGCAGTTCTTC | CASSLVGEHNEQFF
TRBJ2-1 | TRBD2 | once | TRBV27 | TGTGCCAGCAGTACAAGCGGGGCCTCCTACAATGAGCAGTTCTTC | CASSTSGASYNEQFF
TRBJ2-1 | NA | NA | TRBV7-6 | TGTGCCAGCAGCTCTAACGGACTCATAAATGAGCAGTTCTTC | CASSSNGLINEQFF
TRBJ1-1 | NA | NA | TRBV7-8 | TGTGCCAGCAGCTCGTCGGGTCGGCGGAGGACTGAAGCTTTCTTT | CASSSSGRRRTEAFF
TRBJ2-5 | NA | NA | TRBV4-1 | TGCGCCAGCAGCCAAGACACCTCCGATTACCAAGAGACCCAGTACTTC | CASSQDTSDYQETQYF
TRBJ1-3 | TRBD1 | NA | TRBV15 | TGTGCCACCAGCAGAGATCGACAGGGGCATGGAAACACCATATATTTT | CATSRDRQGHGNTIYF
TRBJ1-5 | TRBD1 | NA | TRBV28 | TGTGCCAGCAGTTTTACAGGGGTGTCTCAGCCCCAGCATTTT | CASSFTGVSQPQHF
TRBJ2-7 | TRBD2 | NA | TRBV2 | TGTGCCAGCAGTGTGATAGCGGGAGGGCCCTACGAGCAGTACTTC | CASSVIAGGPYEQYF
TRBJ2-1 | NA | few | TRBV25-1 | TGTGCCAGCAGTCCTCCGGGGGAGGTCAACAATGAGCAGTTCTTC | CASSPPGEVNNEQFF
TRBJ2-7 | NA | NA | TRBV18 | TGTGCCAGCTCATCAGGCTATGGGAGCTCCTACGAGCAGTACTTC | CASSSGYGSSYEQYF
TRBJ2-1 | TRBD2 | NA | TRBV5-1 | TGCGCCAGCGGTTGGGGTCCCCCAGCGGGAGGGCTCGTTGAGCAGTTCTTC | CASGWGPPAGGLVEQFF
TRBJ2-7 | NA | NA | TRBV7-9 | TGTGCCAGCAGCTTGGGAACCGCTACCTACGAGCAGTACTTC | CASSLGTATYEQYF
TRBJ2-6 | TRBD1 | NA | TRBV27 | TGTGCCAGCAGTCCGGGGACAGGGGGCGCCGGGGCCAACGTCCTGACTTTC | CASSPGTGGAGANVLTF
TRBJ2-7 | NA | NA | TRBV6-5 | TGTGCCAGCAGCCCGGCGGCGGGAAAGGAGCAGTACTTC | CASSPAAGKEQYF
TRBJ1-3 | NA | NA | TRBV27 | TGTGCCAGCAGTTCTAGACCCGGGCTCTCTGGAAACACCATATATTTT | CASSSRPGLSGNTIYF